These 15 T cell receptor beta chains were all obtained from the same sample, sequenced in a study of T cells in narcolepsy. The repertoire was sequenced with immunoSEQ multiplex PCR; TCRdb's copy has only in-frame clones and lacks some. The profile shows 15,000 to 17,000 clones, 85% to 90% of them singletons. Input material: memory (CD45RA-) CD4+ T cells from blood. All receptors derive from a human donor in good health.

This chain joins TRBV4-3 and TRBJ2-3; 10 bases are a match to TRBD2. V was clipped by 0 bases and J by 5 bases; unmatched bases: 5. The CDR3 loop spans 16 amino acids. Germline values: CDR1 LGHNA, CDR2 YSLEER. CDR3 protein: CASSQESSGGLDTQYF. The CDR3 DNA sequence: TGCGCCAGCAGCCAAGAATCTAGCGGGGGTTTAGATACGCAGTATTTT.

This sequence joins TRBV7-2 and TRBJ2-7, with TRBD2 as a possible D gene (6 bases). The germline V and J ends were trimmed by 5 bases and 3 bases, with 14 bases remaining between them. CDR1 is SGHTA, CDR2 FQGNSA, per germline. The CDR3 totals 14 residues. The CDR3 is CASSAGRRDYEQYF. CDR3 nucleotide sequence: TGTGCCAGCAGCGCGGGGAGAAGGGACTACGAGCAGTACTTC.

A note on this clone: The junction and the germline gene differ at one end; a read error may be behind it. The CDR3 reads CASSETLAGVF. The CDR3 region has the DNA TGTGCCAGCAGTGAAACCCTAGCGGGGGTCTTC. The V gene is TRBV2, the J gene TRBJ2-1; TRBD2 agrees at 10 bases. The CDR3 is 11 residues long. The germline CDR1 and CDR2 sequences are SNHLY and FYNNEI.

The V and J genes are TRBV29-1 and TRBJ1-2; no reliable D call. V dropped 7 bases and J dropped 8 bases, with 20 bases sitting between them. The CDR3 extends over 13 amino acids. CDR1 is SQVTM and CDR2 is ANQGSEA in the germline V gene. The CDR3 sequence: CSGSPVGDGGYTF. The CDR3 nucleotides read TGCAGCGGATCCCCGGTAGGAGATGGAGGCTACACCTTC.

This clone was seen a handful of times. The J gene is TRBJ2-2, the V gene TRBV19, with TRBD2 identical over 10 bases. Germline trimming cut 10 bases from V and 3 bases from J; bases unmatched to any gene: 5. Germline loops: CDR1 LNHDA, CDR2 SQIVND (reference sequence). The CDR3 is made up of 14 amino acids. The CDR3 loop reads CATRTSGYTGELFF. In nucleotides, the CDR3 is TGTGCCACCCGGACTAGCGGTTACACCGGGGAGCTGTTTTTT. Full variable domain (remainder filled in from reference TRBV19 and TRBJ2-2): DGGITQSPKYLFRKEGQNVTLSCEQNLNHDAMYWYRQDPGQGLRLIYYSQIVNDFQKGDIAEGYSVSREKKESFPLTVTSAQKNPTAFYLCATRTSGYTGELFFGEGSRLTVL.

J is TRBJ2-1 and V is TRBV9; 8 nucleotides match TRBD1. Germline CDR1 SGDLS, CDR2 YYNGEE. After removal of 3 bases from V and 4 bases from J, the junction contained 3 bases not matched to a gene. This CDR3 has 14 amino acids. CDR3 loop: CASSEDRVYNEQFF. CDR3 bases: TGTGCCAGCAGCGAGGACAGGGTATACAATGAGCAGTTCTTC.

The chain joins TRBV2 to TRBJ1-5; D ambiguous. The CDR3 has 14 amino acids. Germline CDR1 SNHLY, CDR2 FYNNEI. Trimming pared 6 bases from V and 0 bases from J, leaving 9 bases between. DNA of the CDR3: TGTGCCAGCAGATGGACCGGTAGCAATCAGCCCCAGCATTTT. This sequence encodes CASRWTGSNQPQHF.

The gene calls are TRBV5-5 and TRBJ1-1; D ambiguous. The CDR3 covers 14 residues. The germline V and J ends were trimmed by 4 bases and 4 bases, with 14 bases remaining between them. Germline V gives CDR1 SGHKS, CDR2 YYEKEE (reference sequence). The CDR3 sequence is CASSRRGEATEAFF. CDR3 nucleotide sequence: TGTGCCAGCAGCCGGCGTGGTGAGGCCACTGAAGCTTTCTTT.

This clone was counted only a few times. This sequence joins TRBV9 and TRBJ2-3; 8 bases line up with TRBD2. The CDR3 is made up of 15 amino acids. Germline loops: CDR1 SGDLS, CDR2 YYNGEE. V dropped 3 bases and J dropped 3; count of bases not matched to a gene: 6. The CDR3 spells CASSAAGVRTDTQYF. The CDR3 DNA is TGTGCCAGCAGCGCAGCGGGAGTTAGGACAGATACGCAGTATTTT.

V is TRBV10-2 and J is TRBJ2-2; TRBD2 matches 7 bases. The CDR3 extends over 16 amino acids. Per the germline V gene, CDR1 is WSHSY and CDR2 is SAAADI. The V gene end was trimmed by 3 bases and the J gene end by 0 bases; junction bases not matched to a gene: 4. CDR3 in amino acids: CASSDTSVANTGELFF. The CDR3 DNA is TGCGCCAGCAGTGATACTAGCGTTGCGAACACCGGGGAGCTGTTTTTT.

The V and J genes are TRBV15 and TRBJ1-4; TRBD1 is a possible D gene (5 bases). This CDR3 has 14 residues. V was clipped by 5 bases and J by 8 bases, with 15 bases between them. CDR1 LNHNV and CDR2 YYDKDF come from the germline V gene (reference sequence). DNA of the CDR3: TGTGCCACCAGCGCAGGGCCCGCGGGGGAAAAACTGTTTTTT. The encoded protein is CATSAGPAGEKLFF.

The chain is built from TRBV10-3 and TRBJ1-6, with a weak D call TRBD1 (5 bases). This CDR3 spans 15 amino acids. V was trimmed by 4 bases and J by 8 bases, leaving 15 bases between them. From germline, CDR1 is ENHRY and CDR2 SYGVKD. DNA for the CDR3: TGTGCCATCAGTGGCCAGGACATGGGTGATTCACCCCTCCACTTT. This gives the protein CAISGQDMGDSPLHF.

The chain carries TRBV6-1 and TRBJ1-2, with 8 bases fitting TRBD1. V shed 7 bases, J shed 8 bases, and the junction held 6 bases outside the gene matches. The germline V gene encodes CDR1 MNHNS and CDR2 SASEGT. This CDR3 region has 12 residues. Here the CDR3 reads CASTRTGLGYTF. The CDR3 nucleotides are TGTGCCAGCACCCGGACAGGGTTGGGCTACACCTTC.

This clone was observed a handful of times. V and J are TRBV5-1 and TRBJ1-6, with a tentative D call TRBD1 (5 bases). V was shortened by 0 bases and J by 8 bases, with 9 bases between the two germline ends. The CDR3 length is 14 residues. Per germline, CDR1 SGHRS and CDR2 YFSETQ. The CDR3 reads CASSLAGPDSPLHF. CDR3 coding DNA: TGCGCCAGCAGCTTGGCGGGGCCGGATTCACCCCTCCACTTT.

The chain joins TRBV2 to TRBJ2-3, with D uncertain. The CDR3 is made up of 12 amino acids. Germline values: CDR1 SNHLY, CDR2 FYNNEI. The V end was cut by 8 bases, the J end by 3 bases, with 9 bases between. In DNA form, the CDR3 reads TGTGCCAGCGACCTAACTACAGATACGCAGTATTTT. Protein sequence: CASDLTTDTQYF.